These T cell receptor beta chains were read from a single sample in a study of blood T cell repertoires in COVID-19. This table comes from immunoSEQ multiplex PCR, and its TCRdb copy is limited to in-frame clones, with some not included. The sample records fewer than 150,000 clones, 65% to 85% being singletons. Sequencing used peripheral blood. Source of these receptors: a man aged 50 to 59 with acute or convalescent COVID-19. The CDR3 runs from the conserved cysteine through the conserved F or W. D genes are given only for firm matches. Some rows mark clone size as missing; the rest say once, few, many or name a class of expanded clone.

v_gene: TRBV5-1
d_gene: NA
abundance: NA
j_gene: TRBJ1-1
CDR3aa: CASSPSQEGTEAFF
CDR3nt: TGCGCCAGCAGCCCGTCCCAGGAGGGGACTGAAGCTTTCTTT

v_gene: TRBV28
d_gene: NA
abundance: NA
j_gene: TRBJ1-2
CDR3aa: CASSPIDRFYGYTF
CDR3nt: TGTGCCAGCAGCCCTATCGACAGGTTCTATGGCTACACCTTC

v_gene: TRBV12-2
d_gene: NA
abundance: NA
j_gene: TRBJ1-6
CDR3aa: CASRYNRGQRNNSPLHF
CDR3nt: TGTGCAAGTCGCTACAACAGGGGCCAGAGGAATAATTCACCCCTCCACTTT

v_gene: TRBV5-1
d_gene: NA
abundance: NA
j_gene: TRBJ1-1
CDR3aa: CASSPDLGTAEAFF
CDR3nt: TGCGCCAGCAGCCCGGACCTTGGGACTGCTGAAGCTTTCTTT

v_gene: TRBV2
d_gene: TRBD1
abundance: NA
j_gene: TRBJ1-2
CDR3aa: CASSESGQGDYGYTF
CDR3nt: TGTGCCAGCAGTGAATCAGGGCAGGGGGACTATGGCTACACCTTC

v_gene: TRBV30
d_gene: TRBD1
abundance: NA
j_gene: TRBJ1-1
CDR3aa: CAWSNDRGLAFF
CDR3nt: TGTGCCTGGAGTAACGACAGGGGGCTGGCTTTCTTT

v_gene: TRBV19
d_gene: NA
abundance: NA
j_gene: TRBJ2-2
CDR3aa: CASSINSITGELFF
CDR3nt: TGTGCCAGTAGTATTAACTCAATCACCGGGGAGCTGTTTTTT

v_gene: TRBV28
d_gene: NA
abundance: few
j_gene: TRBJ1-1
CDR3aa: CASSTQSDTEAFF
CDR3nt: TGTGCCAGCAGTACACAGTCCGACACTGAAGCTTTCTTT

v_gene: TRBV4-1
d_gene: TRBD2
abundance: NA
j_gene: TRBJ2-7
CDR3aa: CASSQLSGGPYEQYF
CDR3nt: TGCGCCAGCAGCCAATTGAGCGGGGGCCCCTACGAGCAGTACTTC

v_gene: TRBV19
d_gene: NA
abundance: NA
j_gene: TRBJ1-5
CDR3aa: CASSRTAQTVTNQPQHF
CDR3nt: TGTGCCAGTAGTAGGACCGCGCAGACAGTTACTAATCAGCCCCAGCATTTT

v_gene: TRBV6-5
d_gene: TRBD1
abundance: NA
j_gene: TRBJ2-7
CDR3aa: CASRSTGKDEQYF
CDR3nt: TGTGCCAGCAGGTCGACAGGGAAGGACGAGCAGTACTTC

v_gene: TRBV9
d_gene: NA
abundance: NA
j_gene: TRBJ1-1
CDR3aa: CASSPLGLATEAFF
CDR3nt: TGTGCCAGCAGCCCGCTTGGGCTCGCCACTGAAGCTTTCTTT

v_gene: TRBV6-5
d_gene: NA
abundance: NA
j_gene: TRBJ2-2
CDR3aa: CASSYSPAGELFF
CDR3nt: TGTGCCAGCAGTTACTCTCCGGCCGGGGAGCTGTTTTTT

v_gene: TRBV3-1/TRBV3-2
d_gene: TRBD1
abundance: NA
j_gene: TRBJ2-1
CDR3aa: CASSQDRSGGKQFF
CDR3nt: TGTGCCAGCAGCCAAGATCGGTCAGGGGGAAAGCAGTTCTTC

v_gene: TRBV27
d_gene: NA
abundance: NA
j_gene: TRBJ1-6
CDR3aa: CASSLDRFGRPLHF
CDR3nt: TGTGCCAGCAGTTTAGACAGGTTTGGTCGACCCCTCCACTTT

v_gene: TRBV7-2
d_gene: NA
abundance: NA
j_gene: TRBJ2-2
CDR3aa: CASSSVAGELFF
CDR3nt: TGTGCCAGCAGCTCGGTCGCCGGGGAGCTGTTTTTT

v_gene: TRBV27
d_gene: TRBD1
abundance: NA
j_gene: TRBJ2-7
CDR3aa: CASSPWTGGISYEQYF
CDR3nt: TGTGCCAGCAGTCCGTGGACAGGGGGAATATCCTACGAGCAGTACTTC

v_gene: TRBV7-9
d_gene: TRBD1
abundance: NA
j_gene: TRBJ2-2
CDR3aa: CASSKGTGQTGELFF
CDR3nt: TGTGCCAGCAGCAAGGGGACAGGGCAAACCGGGGAGCTGTTTTTT

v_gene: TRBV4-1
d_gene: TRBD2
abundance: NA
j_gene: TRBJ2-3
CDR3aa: CASSQDGRGGTDTQYF
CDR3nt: TGCGCCAGCAGCCAAGATGGGCGGGGGGGCACAGATACGCAGTATTTT

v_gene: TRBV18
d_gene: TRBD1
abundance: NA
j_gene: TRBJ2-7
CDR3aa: CASSSTGQGEYEQYF
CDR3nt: TGTGCCAGCTCATCAACGGGACAGGGGGAATACGAGCAGTACTTC

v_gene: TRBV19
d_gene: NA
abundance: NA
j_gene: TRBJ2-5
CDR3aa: CASSIRGTKYF
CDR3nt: TGTGCCAGTAGTATTAGGGGGACCAAGTACTTC

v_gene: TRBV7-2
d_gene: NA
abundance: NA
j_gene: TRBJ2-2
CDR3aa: CASSTRRVDTGELFF
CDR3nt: TGTGCCAGCAGCACCCGCAGGGTGGACACCGGGGAGCTGTTTTTT

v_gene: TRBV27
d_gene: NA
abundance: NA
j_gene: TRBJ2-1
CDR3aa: CASSLRRGLDEQFF
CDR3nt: TGTGCCAGCAGTTTACGGCGGGGACTTGATGAGCAGTTCTTC

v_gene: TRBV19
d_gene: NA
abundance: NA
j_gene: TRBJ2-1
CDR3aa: CASSPPRGSSYNEQFF
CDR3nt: TGTGCCAGTAGTCCCCCCAGGGGAAGCTCCTACAATGAGCAGTTCTTC

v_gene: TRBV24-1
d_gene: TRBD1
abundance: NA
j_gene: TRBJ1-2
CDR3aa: CATSDLYRGANYGYTF
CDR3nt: TGTGCCACCAGTGATTTGTACAGGGGCGCAAACTATGGCTACACCTTC

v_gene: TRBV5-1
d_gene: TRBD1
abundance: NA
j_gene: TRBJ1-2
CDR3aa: CASSSRQGGGDGYTF
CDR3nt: TGCGCCAGCAGCTCCCGACAGGGGGGCGGCGATGGCTACACCTTC

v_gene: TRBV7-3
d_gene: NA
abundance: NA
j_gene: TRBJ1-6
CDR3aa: CASSKGQPGGSPLHF
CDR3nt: TGTGCCAGCAGCAAAGGACAGCCCGGAGGTTCACCCCTCCACTTT

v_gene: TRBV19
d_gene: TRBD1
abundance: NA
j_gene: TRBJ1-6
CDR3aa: CASSIILPDRGNSPLHF
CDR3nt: TGTGCCAGTAGTATAATCCTTCCTGACAGGGGGAATTCACCCCTCCACTTT

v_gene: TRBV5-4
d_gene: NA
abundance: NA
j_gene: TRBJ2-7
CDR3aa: CASSLGPGPQYEQYF
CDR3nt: TGTGCCAGCAGCTTGGGGCCAGGCCCCCAGTACGAGCAGTACTTC

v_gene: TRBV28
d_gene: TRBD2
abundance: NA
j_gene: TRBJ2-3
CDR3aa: CASSPGGGTDTQYF
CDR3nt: TGTGCCAGCAGCCCGGGGGGTGGCACAGATACGCAGTATTTT

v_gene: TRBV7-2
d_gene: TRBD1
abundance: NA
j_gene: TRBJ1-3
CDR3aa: CASSWDRGDTIYF
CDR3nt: TGTGCCAGCAGCTGGGACAGGGGAGACACCATATATTTT

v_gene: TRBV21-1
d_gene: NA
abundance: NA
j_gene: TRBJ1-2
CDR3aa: CASSLLRGGTGGSDYGYTF
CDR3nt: TGTGCCAGCAGCCTTTTACGAGGAGGGACAGGGGGCTCAGACTATGGCTACACCTTC

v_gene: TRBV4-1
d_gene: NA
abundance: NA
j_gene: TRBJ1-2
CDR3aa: CASSQASRGNYGYTF
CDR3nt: TGCGCCAGCAGCCAAGCGAGCAGGGGAAACTATGGCTACACCTTC

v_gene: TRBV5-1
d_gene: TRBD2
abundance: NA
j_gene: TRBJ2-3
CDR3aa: CASSLEDGGADTQYF
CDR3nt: TGCGCCAGCAGCTTGGAGGACGGGGGGGCCGATACGCAGTATTTT

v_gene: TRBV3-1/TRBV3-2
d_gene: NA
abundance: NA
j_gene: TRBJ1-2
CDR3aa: CASSRRGEGGYTF
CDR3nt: TGTGCCAGCAGCCGCCGGGGGGAGGGCGGCTACACCTTC

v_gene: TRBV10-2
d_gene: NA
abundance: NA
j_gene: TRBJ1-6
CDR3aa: CASSTGSNSPLHF
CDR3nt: TGCGCCAGCAGTACGGGGTCCAATTCACCCCTCCACTTT

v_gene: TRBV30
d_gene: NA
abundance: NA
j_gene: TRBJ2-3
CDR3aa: CAWSGSTDTQYF
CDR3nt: TGTGCCTGGAGCGGGAGCACAGATACGCAGTATTTT

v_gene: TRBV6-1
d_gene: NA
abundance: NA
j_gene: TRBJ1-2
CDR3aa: CASSEAGAPGGYTF
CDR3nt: TGTGCCAGCAGTGAAGCGGGGGCTCCGGGCGGCTACACCTTC

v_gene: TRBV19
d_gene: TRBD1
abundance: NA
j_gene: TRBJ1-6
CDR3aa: CASSRTGVRGSPLHF
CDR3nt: TGTGCCAGTAGTAGAACAGGGGTTCGTGGGTCACCCCTCCACTTT

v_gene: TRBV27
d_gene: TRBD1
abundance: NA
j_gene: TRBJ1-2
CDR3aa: CASSGSGQGENGYTF
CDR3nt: TGTGCCAGCAGTGGGAGTGGACAGGGTGAAAATGGCTACACCTTC

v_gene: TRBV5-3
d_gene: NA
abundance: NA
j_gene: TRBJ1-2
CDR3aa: CARSFERYGYTF
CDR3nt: TGTGCCAGAAGCTTTGAGAGGTATGGCTACACCTTC

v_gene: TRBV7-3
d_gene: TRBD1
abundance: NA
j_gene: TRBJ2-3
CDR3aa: CASSTDLGTGGLTDTQYF
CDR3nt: TGTGCCAGCAGTACTGATTTAGGGACAGGGGGTCTCACAGATACGCAGTATTTT

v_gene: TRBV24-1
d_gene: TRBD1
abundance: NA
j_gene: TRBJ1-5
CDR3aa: CATSASPGQGGDQPQHF
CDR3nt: TGTGCCACCAGTGCTTCTCCGGGACAGGGTGGGGATCAGCCCCAGCATTTT

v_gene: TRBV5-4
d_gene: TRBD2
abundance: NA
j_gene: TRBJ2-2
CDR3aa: CASSLAGRHAGELFF
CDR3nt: TGTGCCAGCAGTCTAGCGGGGAGGCACGCCGGGGAGCTGTTTTTT

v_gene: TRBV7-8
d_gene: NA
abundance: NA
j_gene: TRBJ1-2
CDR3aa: CASSVSVGSGLYGYTF
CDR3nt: TGTGCCAGCAGCGTCTCCGTGGGATCGGGACTATATGGCTACACCTTC

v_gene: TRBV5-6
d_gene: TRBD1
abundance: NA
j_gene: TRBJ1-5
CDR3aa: CASSPGQGARNQPQHF
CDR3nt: TGTGCCAGCAGCCCTGGACAGGGGGCTCGCAATCAGCCCCAGCATTTT

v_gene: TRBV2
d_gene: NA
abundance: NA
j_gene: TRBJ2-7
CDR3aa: CASTRNSYEQYF
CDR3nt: TGTGCCAGCACGCGGAACTCCTACGAGCAGTACTTC

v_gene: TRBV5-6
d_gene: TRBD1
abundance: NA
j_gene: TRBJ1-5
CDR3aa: CASSFGQVYSNQPQHF
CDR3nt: TGTGCCAGCAGCTTCGGACAGGTGTATAGCAATCAGCCCCAGCATTTT

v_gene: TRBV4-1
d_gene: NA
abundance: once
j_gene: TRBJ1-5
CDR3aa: CASSQPLRGGSNQPQHF
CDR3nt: TGCGCCAGCAGCCAACCGCTTAGGGGCGGTAGCAATCAGCCCCAGCATTTT

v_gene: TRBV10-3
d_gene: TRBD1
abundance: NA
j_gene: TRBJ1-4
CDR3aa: CAISGGQGGEKLFF
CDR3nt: TGTGCCATCAGTGGGGGACAGGGTGGCGAAAAACTGTTTTTT

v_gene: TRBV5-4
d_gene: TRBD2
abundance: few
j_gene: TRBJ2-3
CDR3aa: CASSRGLAGTDTQYF
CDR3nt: TGTGCCAGCAGTCGGGGACTAGCGGGGACAGATACGCAGTATTTT

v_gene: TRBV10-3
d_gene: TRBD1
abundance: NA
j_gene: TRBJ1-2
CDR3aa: CAISETGARYTF
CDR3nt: TGTGCCATCAGTGAGACAGGGGCTCGCTACACCTTC

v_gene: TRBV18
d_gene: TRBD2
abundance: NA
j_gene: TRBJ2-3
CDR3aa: CASSPSGSGDSTDTQYF
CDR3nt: TGTGCCAGCTCACCTTCTGGTAGCGGGGACTCTACAGATACGCAGTATTTT

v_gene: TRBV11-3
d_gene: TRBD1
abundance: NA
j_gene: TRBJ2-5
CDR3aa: CASSLNPGQGQETQYF
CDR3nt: TGTGCCAGCAGCTTAAACCCCGGACAGGGTCAAGAGACCCAGTACTTC

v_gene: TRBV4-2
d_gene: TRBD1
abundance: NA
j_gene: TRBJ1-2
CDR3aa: CASSQDQNRGGYGYTF
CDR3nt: TGTGCCAGCAGCCAAGACCAAAACAGGGGAGGTTATGGCTACACCTTC

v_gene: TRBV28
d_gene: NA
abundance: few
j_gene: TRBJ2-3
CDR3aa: CASSLSGSTDTQYF
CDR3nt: TGTGCCAGCAGTCTTAGCGGAAGCACAGATACGCAGTATTTT

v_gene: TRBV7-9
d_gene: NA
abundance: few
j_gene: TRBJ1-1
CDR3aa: CASSLARGYTEAFF
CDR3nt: TGTGCCAGCAGCTTAGCCCGGGGATACACTGAAGCTTTCTTT

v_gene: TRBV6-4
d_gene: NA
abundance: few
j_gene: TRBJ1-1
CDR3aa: CASSDWGREAFF
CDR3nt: TGTGCCAGCAGTGACTGGGGCCGTGAAGCTTTCTTT

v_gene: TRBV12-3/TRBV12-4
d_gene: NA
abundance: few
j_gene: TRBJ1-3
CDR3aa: CASSLPGNTIYF
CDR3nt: TGTGCCAGCAGTTTACCGGGGAACACCATATATTTT

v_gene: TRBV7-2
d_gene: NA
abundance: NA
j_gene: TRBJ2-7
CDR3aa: CASRQGVLGEQYF
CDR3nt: TGTGCCAGCAGGCAAGGGGTCCTCGGGGAGCAGTACTTC